The rows below give T cell receptor beta chains drawn from one sample of a study of T cell responses to AZD1222 COVID-19 vaccine. TCRdb's copy holds only in-frame clones and misses some; the assay was immunoSEQ multiplex PCR. The sample has around 65,000 clones; 70% to 90% are singletons. The starting material was peripheral blood, obtained 28 days after the second AZD1222 dose. These receptors were taken from an adult who received the AZD1222 COVID-19 vaccine. The CDR3 runs from the conserved cysteine through the conserved F or W. Fields, in order: clone size, D gene, J gene, V gene, CDR3 DNA, CDR3 protein. A D gene is named only where the DNA matches it firmly. Rows give clone size only sometimes, using once, few, many, or a class for an expanded clone.

clone size: once; D gene: TRBD1; J gene: TRBJ1-6; V gene: TRBV7-9; CDR3 DNA: TGTGCCAGCAGCAGGGGACAGGGGTATTCACCCCTCCACTTT; CDR3 protein: CASSRGQGYSPLHF
clone size: NA; D gene: NA; J gene: TRBJ1-3; V gene: TRBV6-1; CDR3 DNA: TGTGCCAGCCGATCGACAGACTCTGGAAACACCATATATTTT; CDR3 protein: CASRSTDSGNTIYF
clone size: NA; D gene: NA; J gene: TRBJ2-7; V gene: TRBV5-4; CDR3 DNA: TGTGCCAGCAGCTCCACCTTTTCCGAGCAGTACTTC; CDR3 protein: CASSSTFSEQYF
clone size: NA; D gene: TRBD1; J gene: TRBJ1-6; V gene: TRBV27; CDR3 DNA: TGTGCCAGCAGACAGGGGAGAACTAATTCACCCCTCCACTTT; CDR3 protein: CASRQGRTNSPLHF
clone size: NA; D gene: NA; J gene: TRBJ1-1; V gene: TRBV24-1; CDR3 DNA: TGTGCCACCAGTGACGGGGTTTGGGCTTTCTTT; CDR3 protein: CATSDGVWAFF
clone size: few; D gene: NA; J gene: TRBJ1-6; V gene: TRBV27; CDR3 DNA: TGTGCCAGCAGTTTAGGGCAGGGATTCAATTCACCCCTCCACTTT; CDR3 protein: CASSLGQGFNSPLHF
clone size: NA; D gene: NA; J gene: TRBJ2-7; V gene: TRBV7-7; CDR3 DNA: TGTGCTAGCAGCTTACGCTCGGTTGGCTACGAGCAGTACTTC; CDR3 protein: CASSLRSVGYEQYF
clone size: NA; D gene: TRBD1; J gene: TRBJ2-7; V gene: TRBV18; CDR3 DNA: TGTGCCAGCTCAGAGGGGGCTCACCTCTACGAGCAGTACTTC; CDR3 protein: CASSEGAHLYEQYF
clone size: NA; D gene: TRBD1; J gene: TRBJ1-3; V gene: TRBV30; CDR3 DNA: TGTGCCTGGAGTGTAGGGACAGTAGGAAACACCATATATTTT; CDR3 protein: CAWSVGTVGNTIYF
clone size: once; D gene: TRBD2; J gene: TRBJ2-1; V gene: TRBV5-1; CDR3 DNA: TGCGCCAGCAGCTTGGATCTAGCGGGTAAGCAGTTCTTC; CDR3 protein: CASSLDLAGKQFF
clone size: NA; D gene: NA; J gene: TRBJ2-5; V gene: TRBV18; CDR3 DNA: TGTGCCAGCCTGGGACTTACCCAGACCCAGTACTTC; CDR3 protein: CASLGLTQTQYF
clone size: NA; D gene: TRBD2; J gene: TRBJ2-3; V gene: TRBV6-1; CDR3 DNA: TGTGCCAGCAGTGAATGGGGGGGAGGTGACACAGATACGCAGTATTTT; CDR3 protein: CASSEWGGGDTDTQYF
clone size: NA; D gene: NA; J gene: TRBJ1-6; V gene: TRBV5-6; CDR3 DNA: TGTGCCAGCAGCTCTCAGCAGGGTCCCTATAATTCACCCCTCCACTTT; CDR3 protein: CASSSQQGPYNSPLHF
clone size: NA; D gene: NA; J gene: TRBJ2-3; V gene: TRBV2; CDR3 DNA: TGTGCCGCCAGCAATGCGGCTAGCACAGATACGCAGTATTTT; CDR3 protein: CAASNAASTDTQYF
clone size: NA; D gene: TRBD1; J gene: TRBJ2-2; V gene: TRBV6-5; CDR3 DNA: TGTGCCAGCACCCAGGACAGGGTTGCCGGGGAGCTGTTTTTT; CDR3 protein: CASTQDRVAGELFF
clone size: NA; D gene: TRBD1; J gene: TRBJ2-2; V gene: TRBV3-1/TRBV3-2; CDR3 DNA: TGTGCCAGCAGCCACCACAGGGGTACCGGGGAGCTGTTTTTT; CDR3 protein: CASSHHRGTGELFF
clone size: NA; D gene: TRBD1; J gene: TRBJ2-1; V gene: TRBV27; CDR3 DNA: TGTGCCAGCAGTTTGGCCGGGACAGCCTACAATGAGCAGTTCTTC; CDR3 protein: CASSLAGTAYNEQFF
clone size: NA; D gene: TRBD2; J gene: TRBJ2-3; V gene: TRBV7-2; CDR3 DNA: TGTGCCAGCAGCTGGACTAGCGGGGGGGGAGATACGCAGTATTTT; CDR3 protein: CASSWTSGGGDTQYF
clone size: NA; D gene: NA; J gene: TRBJ1-3; V gene: TRBV5-1; CDR3 DNA: TGCGCCGGCCGGGTACAGTCGCACTCTGGAAACACCATATATTTT; CDR3 protein: CAGRVQSHSGNTIYF
clone size: few; D gene: TRBD1; J gene: TRBJ1-2; V gene: TRBV6-2/TRBV6-3; CDR3 DNA: TGTGCCAGCAGTCCACCGGGACAGGGGGTCTATGGCTACACCTTC; CDR3 protein: CASSPPGQGVYGYTF
clone size: NA; D gene: NA; J gene: TRBJ1-1; V gene: TRBV19; CDR3 DNA: TGTGCCAGTACCCCGAGGGTCCTTAGGTCGAACACTGAAGCTTTCTTT; CDR3 protein: CASTPRVLRSNTEAFF
clone size: NA; D gene: TRBD2; J gene: TRBJ2-1; V gene: TRBV7-6; CDR3 DNA: TGTGCCAGCAGCTTAGCGCATCCCCTAGCGGAGAGGTACAATGAGCAGTTCTTC; CDR3 protein: CASSLAHPLAERYNEQFF
clone size: once; D gene: NA; J gene: TRBJ1-5; V gene: TRBV4-1; CDR3 DNA: TGCGCCAGCAGCCAAGATATTGGTCAGCCCCAGCATTTT; CDR3 protein: CASSQDIGQPQHF
clone size: NA; D gene: TRBD1; J gene: TRBJ2-2; V gene: TRBV23-1; CDR3 DNA: TGCGCCAGCAGTCAATCGAAAGGACAGGGGGAGGAGGCCGGGGAGCTGTTTTTT; CDR3 protein: CASSQSKGQGEEAGELFF
clone size: NA; D gene: NA; J gene: TRBJ2-1; V gene: TRBV10-1; CDR3 DNA: TGCGCCAGCCACATGCCGCGCTCGGTACAGGTCCACCCCCCAATGGAGCAGTTCTTC; CDR3 protein: CASHMPRSVQVHPPMEQFF